This TCR beta chain was found in a study of cytomegalovirus exposure and HLA in healthy donors. Notes on the study in general: For TCR beta chains, V- and J-gene trimming was later linked to a missense DCLRE1C variant. Near-uniform donor sequencing depth was presumed by presence/absence analyses.

Use of 60 Vbeta and 13 Jbeta primers characterized the PCR. This table comes from immunoSEQ multiplex PCR, and its TCRdb copy is limited to in-frame clones, with some not included. The data hold 150,000 to 200,000 clones, with 77% observed a single time. V was pared by 2 bases and J by 2 bases, with 12 bases between. The length of the CDR3 is 15 residues. The V gene's germline CDR1 is KGHSH and CDR2 LQKENI. Concerning this clone: Antigen: not known.

The sequencing sample was made of PBMCs. V gene TRBV18 combines with J gene TRBJ1-2, with D possibly matching TRBD1 (5 bases). This clonotype was sampled from a woman younger than 45 in good health and CMV-seronegative. This CDR3 is CASSPARGGNYGYTF. The CDR3 DNA sequence: TGTGCCAGCTCACCAGCGCGGGGGGGAAACTATGGCTACACCTTC.